The rows below give T cell receptor beta chains drawn from one sample of a study of cytomegalovirus exposure and HLA in healthy donors. Some clones are missing from TCRdb's copy, which holds only in-frame ones; the method was immunoSEQ multiplex PCR. The repertoire includes around 170,000 clones, 81% of them detected once, and 3.8% sits in the top ten. Sequenced: PBMCs. These receptors were taken from a man aged 45-65 years in good health and CMV-seronegative. Each CDR3 is given with its conserved first and last residue. Fields, in order: D gene, V gene, J gene, clone size, CDR3 protein, CDR3 DNA. D genes are given only for firm matches. Size is stated for part of the rows, as once, few or many counts, or as a class when the clone is expanded.

.,TRBV21-1,TRBJ2-3,.,CASSKELAGGYTDTQYF,TGTGCCAGCAGCAAAGAATTAGCGGGGGGATACACAGATACGCAGTATTTT
TRBD2,TRBV11-2,TRBJ2-3,.,CASSPPSSGVRDTQYF,TGTGCCAGCAGCCCCCCGAGTAGCGGGGTGAGGGATACGCAGTATTTT
TRBD2,TRBV10-3,TRBJ2-6,once,CAARGVDSGANVLTF,TGTGCCGCCCGGGGGGTGGACTCTGGGGCCAACGTCCTGACTTTC
.,TRBV10-1,TRBJ2-1,few,CASSVEASSYNEQFF,TGCGCCAGCAGTGTGGAGGCTAGCTCCTACAATGAGCAGTTCTTC
TRBD1,TRBV18,TRBJ2-1,.,CASSPPETGVGNEQFF,TGTGCCAGCTCACCACCCGAGACAGGGGTAGGCAATGAGCAGTTCTTC
TRBD1,TRBV5-4,TRBJ2-3,.,CASSRTGSDTQYF,TGTGCCAGCAGCCGGACAGGGTCAGATACGCAGTATTTT
.,TRBV2,TRBJ2-1,.,CASRGSVSEQFF,TGTGCCAGCAGGGGTAGCGTAAGTGAGCAGTTCTTC
TRBD2,TRBV30,TRBJ2-2,.,CAWSPLAGYTGELFF,TGTGCCTGGAGCCCTCTAGCGGGGTACACCGGGGAGCTGTTTTTT
.,TRBV12-5,TRBJ2-3,.,CASADIADTQYF,TGTGCTAGTGCCGACATAGCAGATACGCAGTATTTT
.,TRBV2,TRBJ1-2,.,CASSSVIYGYTF,TGTGCCAGCAGTTCAGTCATCTATGGCTACACCTTC
.,TRBV7-2,TRBJ1-5,.,CASSFGGNQPQHF,TGTGCCAGCAGCTTCGGAGGGAATCAGCCCCAGCATTTT
.,TRBV19,TRBJ1-5,.,CASKIRIHGSHQPQHF,TGTGCCAGTAAAATCCGCATCCACGGTAGTCATCAGCCCCAGCATTTT
TRBD2,TRBV7-6,TRBJ2-7,.,CASSLGFSASGGDSYEQYF,TGTGCCAGCAGCTTAGGGTTTTCGGCTAGCGGGGGGGACAGCTACGAGCAGTACTTC
.,TRBV5-1,TRBJ2-3,.,CASSFQGGVPDTQYF,TGCGCCAGCAGCTTTCAAGGGGGGGTTCCAGATACGCAGTATTTT
TRBD2,TRBV19,TRBJ2-1,.,CASSMGLPEQFF,TGTGCCAGTAGTATGGGACTACCGGAGCAGTTCTTC
.,TRBV19,TRBJ2-7,once,CASSIDRWATTSEQYF,TGTGCCAGTAGTATAGACCGTTGGGCCACAACCTCCGAGCAGTACTTC
.,TRBV4-3,TRBJ2-6,.,CASSQDVGQGSAGANVLTF,TGCGCCAGCAGCCAAGATGTGGGGCAGGGGTCTGCTGGGGCCAACGTCCTGACTTTC
.,TRBV19,TRBJ1-5,.,CASRPGLNQPQHF,TGTGCCAGTAGACCAGGGTTAAATCAGCCCCAGCATTTT
.,TRBV7-7,TRBJ1-1,.,CASSPTGVLDTEAFF,TGTGCCAGCAGTCCAACCGGGGTATTGGACACTGAAGCTTTCTTT
.,TRBV9,TRBJ1-3,once,CASSPRGSSGNTIYF,TGTGCCAGCAGCCCCCGAGGAAGCTCTGGAAACACCATATATTTT
TRBD1,TRBV7-8,TRBJ1-4,.,CASRAAGTGGELFF,TGTGCCAGCAGGGCGGCCGGGACAGGGGGAGAACTGTTTTTT
.,TRBV7-9,TRBJ2-1,.,CASSYHKQNEQFF,TGTGCCAGCAGCTATCACAAACAGAATGAGCAGTTCTTC
TRBD2,TRBV2,TRBJ2-1,.,CASSAGTSTNEQFF,TGTGCCAGCAGCGCCGGGACTAGCACCAATGAGCAGTTCTTC
.,TRBV27,TRBJ2-1,.,CASSKRVNNEQFF,TGTGCCAGCAGTAAGCGGGTAAACAATGAGCAGTTCTTC
TRBD1,TRBV6-1,TRBJ2-2,.,CASPDRGSGELFF,TGTGCCAGCCCCGACAGGGGGTCCGGGGAGCTGTTTTTT
.,TRBV30,TRBJ2-2,.,CAWSRVSPPYTGELFF,TGTGCCTGGAGTCGGGTATCCCCCCCCTACACCGGGGAGCTGTTTTTT